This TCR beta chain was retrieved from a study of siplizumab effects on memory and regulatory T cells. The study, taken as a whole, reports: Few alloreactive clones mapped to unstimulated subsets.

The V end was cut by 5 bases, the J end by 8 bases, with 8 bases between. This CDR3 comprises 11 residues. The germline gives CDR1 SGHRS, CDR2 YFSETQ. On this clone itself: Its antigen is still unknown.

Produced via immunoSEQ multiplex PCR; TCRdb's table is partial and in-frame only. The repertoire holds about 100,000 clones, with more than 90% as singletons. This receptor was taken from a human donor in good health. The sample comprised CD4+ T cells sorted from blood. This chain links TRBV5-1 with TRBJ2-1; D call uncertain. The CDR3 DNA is TGCGCCAGCAGACGTAGTTATGAGCAGTTCTTC. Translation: CASRRSYEQFF. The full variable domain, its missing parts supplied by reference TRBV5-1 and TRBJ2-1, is KAGVTQTPRYLIKTRGQQVTLSCSPISGHRSVSWYQQTPGQGLQFLFEYFSETQRNKGNFPGRFSGRQFSNSRSEMNVSTLELGDSALYLCASRRSYEQFFGPGTRLTVL.